A selection of T cell receptor beta chains follows, all from one sample in a study of T cells in Graves' hyperthyroidism and ophthalmopathy. MiXCR, run by TCRdb on the multiplex PCR reads, gives a single entry per CDR3 protein. This sample yields 490,000 or so distinct CDR3 sequences, of which about 20% are seen a single time; less than 55% belongs to the top ten. The material sequenced was blood. These receptors originate from a man between 35 and 55 years old with Graves' ophthalmopathy. CDR3s include the opening cysteine and the closing phenylalanine or tryptophan. D genes are given only for firm matches. Size values are once, few and many counts, or a class for expanded clones, and some rows have none.

j_call: TRBJ2-1; v_call: TRBV7-2; cdr3_length: 16; clone_size: -; d_call: TRBD2; cdr3_nt: TGTGCCAGCAGGCAGGCCTCTAGCGGGAGGGCCGGTGAGCAGTTCTTC; cdr3_aa: CASRQASSGRAGEQFF
j_call: TRBJ1-6; v_call: TRBV9; cdr3_length: 15; clone_size: -; d_call: -; cdr3_nt: TGTGCCAGCAGCGTAGAGGGACGGCCGAATTCACCCCTCCACTTT; cdr3_aa: CASSVEGRPNSPLHF
j_call: TRBJ2-1; v_call: TRBV12-3/TRBV12-4; cdr3_length: 15; clone_size: many; d_call: TRBD1; cdr3_nt: TGTGCCAGCAGACCCCCCGGGACAGGGATACAGGAGCAGTTCTTC; cdr3_aa: CASRPPGTGIQEQFF
j_call: TRBJ2-5; v_call: TRBV12-3/TRBV12-4; cdr3_length: 14; clone_size: many; d_call: -; cdr3_nt: TGTGCCAGCAGTTTAGGGGCAGGGGAGGAGACCCAGTACTTC; cdr3_aa: CASSLGAGEETQYF
j_call: TRBJ2-7; v_call: TRBV7-3; cdr3_length: 14; clone_size: -; d_call: TRBD2; cdr3_nt: TGTGCCGTTGAGGGGACTAGCGTGCCCTACGAGCAGTACTTC; cdr3_aa: CAVEGTSVPYEQYF
j_call: TRBJ2-1; v_call: TRBV11-3; cdr3_length: 16; clone_size: many; d_call: TRBD2; cdr3_nt: TGTGCCAGCAGCCCCGGGTTAGGAGCGGGAAACAATGAGCAGTTCTTC; cdr3_aa: CASSPGLGAGNNEQFF
j_call: TRBJ2-3; v_call: TRBV2; cdr3_length: 13; clone_size: -; d_call: -; cdr3_nt: TGTGCCAGGACGGGACCTAACACAGATACGCAGTATTTT; cdr3_aa: CARTGPNTDTQYF
j_call: TRBJ2-7; v_call: TRBV10-3; cdr3_length: 13; clone_size: -; d_call: -; cdr3_nt: TGTGCCATCAGTGAGGGGGACTTCTACGAGCAGTACTTC; cdr3_aa: CAISEGDFYEQYF
j_call: TRBJ2-7; v_call: TRBV7-9; cdr3_length: 14; clone_size: many; d_call: -; cdr3_nt: TGTGCCAGCAGCTTAGTTTCCACCACCTACGAGCAGTACTTC; cdr3_aa: CASSLVSTTYEQYF
j_call: TRBJ2-3; v_call: TRBV6-1; cdr3_length: 14; clone_size: -; d_call: -; cdr3_nt: TGTGCCAGCAGCATAGGGGGGGGGGCAGATACGCAGTATTTT; cdr3_aa: CASSIGGGADTQYF
j_call: TRBJ1-2; v_call: TRBV11-2; cdr3_length: 14; clone_size: many; d_call: TRBD1; cdr3_nt: TGTGCCAGCAGCTTAGGCGGGACAGCGTATGGCTACACCTTC; cdr3_aa: CASSLGGTAYGYTF
j_call: TRBJ1-2; v_call: TRBV27; cdr3_length: 10; clone_size: few; d_call: -; cdr3_nt: TGTGCCACCTGGGGCCAAGGCTACACCTTC; cdr3_aa: CATWGQGYTF
j_call: TRBJ1-1; v_call: TRBV6-1; cdr3_length: 13; clone_size: -; d_call: -; cdr3_nt: TGTGCCAGCGGGACGGGAGGAAGGTCTGAAGCTTTCTTT; cdr3_aa: CASGTGGRSEAFF
j_call: TRBJ1-5; v_call: TRBV12-3/TRBV12-4; cdr3_length: 16; clone_size: -; d_call: -; cdr3_nt: TGTGCCAGCAGCCCCTCGCCCCAAATTAGCAATCAGCCCCAGCATTTT; cdr3_aa: CASSPSPQISNQPQHF
j_call: TRBJ1-2; v_call: TRBV5-1; cdr3_length: 12; clone_size: -; d_call: -; cdr3_nt: TGCGCCAGCAGCTTGGTTGGGGTAGACTACACCTTC; cdr3_aa: CASSLVGVDYTF
j_call: TRBJ2-3; v_call: TRBV4-2; cdr3_length: 17; clone_size: -; d_call: TRBD2; cdr3_nt: TGTGCCAGCAGCCAAGACCTTAGCGGGGGGGGCACAGATACGCAGTATTTT; cdr3_aa: CASSQDLSGGGTDTQYF
j_call: TRBJ1-1; v_call: TRBV28; cdr3_length: 12; clone_size: few; d_call: -; cdr3_nt: TGTGCCAGCAGTTATGGCAGATATGAAGCTTTCTTT; cdr3_aa: CASSYGRYEAFF
j_call: TRBJ1-6; v_call: TRBV3-1; cdr3_length: 14; clone_size: few; d_call: -; cdr3_nt: TGTGCCAGCAGCCCGGCCGGGAGGAATTCACCCCTCCACTTT; cdr3_aa: CASSPAGRNSPLHF
j_call: TRBJ2-1; v_call: TRBV9; cdr3_length: 13; clone_size: -; d_call: -; cdr3_nt: TGTGCCAGCAGTATTAGACCGAACAATGAGCAGTTCTTC; cdr3_aa: CASSIRPNNEQFF
j_call: TRBJ2-1; v_call: TRBV29-1; cdr3_length: 16; clone_size: -; d_call: TRBD2; cdr3_nt: TGCAGCGCTGGGGGGAGTGGACTAGCGCTAAACAATGAGCAGTTCTTC; cdr3_aa: CSAGGSGLALNNEQFF
j_call: TRBJ1-2; v_call: TRBV7-3; cdr3_length: 16; clone_size: -; d_call: TRBD1; cdr3_nt: TGTGCCAGCAGCTTAAATCCGGGACAGGGAGGGAATGGCTACACCTTC; cdr3_aa: CASSLNPGQGGNGYTF
j_call: TRBJ1-1; v_call: TRBV15; cdr3_length: 13; clone_size: many; d_call: -; cdr3_nt: TGTGCCACCAGCAGAGGCTTGACAGGTGAAGCTTTCTTT; cdr3_aa: CATSRGLTGEAFF
j_call: TRBJ1-5; v_call: TRBV6-9; cdr3_length: 16; clone_size: -; d_call: -; cdr3_nt: TGTGCCAGCAGTCCAGCTGGCACCTCCAGGAATCAGCCCCAGCATTTT; cdr3_aa: CASSPAGTSRNQPQHF
j_call: TRBJ2-7; v_call: TRBV14; cdr3_length: 15; clone_size: -; d_call: TRBD1; cdr3_nt: TGTGCCAGCAGCCAAGAACAGGGGCGCACCTACGAGCAGTACTTC; cdr3_aa: CASSQEQGRTYEQYF
j_call: TRBJ1-5; v_call: TRBV15; cdr3_length: 17; clone_size: -; d_call: -; cdr3_nt: TGTGCCACCAGCAAGGCACCCGGGACACAAACTAATCAGCCCCAGCATTTT; cdr3_aa: CATSKAPGTQTNQPQHF
j_call: TRBJ2-5; v_call: TRBV5-1; cdr3_length: 13; clone_size: -; d_call: -; cdr3_nt: TGCGCCAGCAGCTTCTTGGTGGGGGAGACCCAGTACTTC; cdr3_aa: CASSFLVGETQYF
j_call: TRBJ1-2; v_call: TRBV3-1; cdr3_length: 15; clone_size: few; d_call: -; cdr3_nt: TGTGCCAGCAGCCAAGAAATTGGGAGGGGCCATGGCTACACCTTC; cdr3_aa: CASSQEIGRGHGYTF
j_call: TRBJ1-5; v_call: TRBV5-1; cdr3_length: 16; clone_size: -; d_call: -; cdr3_nt: TGCGCCAGCAGCTTGTCTCCAGGGGTGAGCAATCAGCCCCAGCATTTT; cdr3_aa: CASSLSPGVSNQPQHF
j_call: TRBJ1-1; v_call: TRBV7-9; cdr3_length: 17; clone_size: -; d_call: TRBD1; cdr3_nt: TGTGCCAGCAGCTCATTCCCGGGACAGGGTTCGTTCGTGGAAGCTTTCTTT; cdr3_aa: CASSSFPGQGSFVEAFF
j_call: TRBJ2-1; v_call: TRBV19; cdr3_length: 15; clone_size: few; d_call: TRBD2; cdr3_nt: TGTGCCAGTAGTTCCGGGACTAGCGGGATAGCTGAGCAGTTCTTC; cdr3_aa: CASSSGTSGIAEQFF
j_call: TRBJ2-7; v_call: TRBV10-3; cdr3_length: 13; clone_size: -; d_call: -; cdr3_nt: TGTGCCATCAGTGAGGGACTCACCTACGAGCAGTACTTC; cdr3_aa: CAISEGLTYEQYF
j_call: TRBJ1-1; v_call: TRBV6-1; cdr3_length: 15; clone_size: few; d_call: -; cdr3_nt: TGTGCCAGCAGTACAGGACTTAACATGAACACTGAAGCTTTCTTT; cdr3_aa: CASSTGLNMNTEAFF
j_call: TRBJ1-4; v_call: TRBV7-2; cdr3_length: 15; clone_size: many; d_call: -; cdr3_nt: TGTGCCAGCAGCTTAGTTGGAGTCGGGGGAGGAAAACTGTTTTTT; cdr3_aa: CASSLVGVGGGKLFF
j_call: TRBJ2-5; v_call: TRBV5-8; cdr3_length: 17; clone_size: -; d_call: TRBD2; cdr3_nt: TGTGCCAGCAGCCTGTTAGGACTAGCGGGCCTCCAAGAGACCCAGTACTTC; cdr3_aa: CASSLLGLAGLQETQYF
j_call: TRBJ1-1; v_call: TRBV27; cdr3_length: 15; clone_size: -; d_call: -; cdr3_nt: TGTGCCAGCAGTTTATGGGCAGGGATGAACACTGAAGCTTTCTTT; cdr3_aa: CASSLWAGMNTEAFF
j_call: TRBJ2-5; v_call: TRBV7-9; cdr3_length: 13; clone_size: many; d_call: -; cdr3_nt: TGTGCCAGCAGCTTCCGAGGGGACGAGACCCAGTACTTC; cdr3_aa: CASSFRGDETQYF
j_call: TRBJ2-7; v_call: TRBV12-3/TRBV12-4; cdr3_length: 16; clone_size: many; d_call: TRBD2; cdr3_nt: TGTGCCAGCAGCTATAGACTAGCGGGAGTGACCTACGAGCAGTACTTC; cdr3_aa: CASSYRLAGVTYEQYF
j_call: TRBJ1-5; v_call: TRBV3-1; cdr3_length: 15; clone_size: -; d_call: -; cdr3_nt: TGTGTCAGCAGCCTGGACAGTGGGAGCAATCAGCCCCAGCATTTT; cdr3_aa: CVSSLDSGSNQPQHF
j_call: TRBJ2-3; v_call: TRBV5-4; cdr3_length: 15; clone_size: -; d_call: -; cdr3_nt: TGTGCCAGCAGCCAGGAATCCGGGAATACAGATACGCAGTATTTT; cdr3_aa: CASSQESGNTDTQYF
j_call: TRBJ1-3; v_call: TRBV9; cdr3_length: 14; clone_size: -; d_call: -; cdr3_nt: TGTGCCAGCAGCGTACAGGAGTCTGGAAACATCATATATTTT; cdr3_aa: CASSVQESGNIIYF
j_call: TRBJ2-2; v_call: TRBV5-1; cdr3_length: 17; clone_size: -; d_call: TRBD1; cdr3_nt: TGCGCCAGCAGAGTTGTGGTGGGACAGGGGAGCTCCGGGGAGCTGTTTTTT; cdr3_aa: CASRVVVGQGSSGELFF
j_call: TRBJ1-4; v_call: TRBV19; cdr3_length: 13; clone_size: few; d_call: -; cdr3_nt: TGTGCCAGTAGTGACAGAATTAATGAAAAACTGTTTTTT; cdr3_aa: CASSDRINEKLFF
j_call: TRBJ2-2; v_call: TRBV14; cdr3_length: 17; clone_size: few; d_call: -; cdr3_nt: TGTGCCAGCAGCCAAGTTGGGGCCCTCGCGAACACCGGGGAGCTGTTTTTT; cdr3_aa: CASSQVGALANTGELFF
j_call: TRBJ2-4; v_call: TRBV28; cdr3_length: 18; clone_size: -; d_call: TRBD2; cdr3_nt: TGTGCCAGCAGTTCGGTATTAGGCGGGAGAAGTGGCAAAAACATTCAGTACTTC; cdr3_aa: CASSSVLGGRSGKNIQYF
j_call: TRBJ1-2; v_call: TRBV5-1; cdr3_length: 16; clone_size: few; d_call: TRBD1; cdr3_nt: TGCGCCAGCAGTTTTACACCGGGACAGGGGGCCAGTGGCTACACCTTC; cdr3_aa: CASSFTPGQGASGYTF
j_call: TRBJ2-1; v_call: TRBV27; cdr3_length: 17; clone_size: few; d_call: TRBD2; cdr3_nt: TGTGCCAGCAGTGTAAATCTGGGACTAGCGGAGGGCGGTGAGCAGTTCTTC; cdr3_aa: CASSVNLGLAEGGEQFF
j_call: TRBJ2-5; v_call: TRBV10-3; cdr3_length: 12; clone_size: -; d_call: -; cdr3_nt: TGTGCCACCCTAGGGGGACAAGAGACCCAGTACTTC; cdr3_aa: CATLGGQETQYF
j_call: TRBJ2-1; v_call: TRBV2; cdr3_length: 14; clone_size: few; d_call: TRBD2; cdr3_nt: TGTGCCACCACCCGGGGGGGATACAACAATGAGCAGTTCTTC; cdr3_aa: CATTRGGYNNEQFF
j_call: TRBJ1-2; v_call: TRBV11-2; cdr3_length: 13; clone_size: many; d_call: -; cdr3_nt: TGTGCCAGCAGCCGCGGTTTGCAATATGGCTACACCTTC; cdr3_aa: CASSRGLQYGYTF
j_call: TRBJ1-1; v_call: TRBV12-5; cdr3_length: 15; clone_size: many; d_call: -; cdr3_nt: TGTGCTAGTGTTTTGGGTCTTGGCTTGAACACTGAAGCTTTCTTT; cdr3_aa: CASVLGLGLNTEAFF
j_call: TRBJ1-2; v_call: TRBV6-1; cdr3_length: 16; clone_size: -; d_call: TRBD1; cdr3_nt: TGTGCCAGCAGTGTTCCCCGGGACAGGGGCTACTATGGCTACACCTTC; cdr3_aa: CASSVPRDRGYYGYTF
j_call: TRBJ2-7; v_call: TRBV12-3/TRBV12-4; cdr3_length: 14; clone_size: many; d_call: -; cdr3_nt: TGTGCCAGCAGTTTATTTGCCGGGTCCTACGAGCAGTACTTC; cdr3_aa: CASSLFAGSYEQYF
j_call: TRBJ2-5; v_call: TRBV9; cdr3_length: 13; clone_size: many; d_call: -; cdr3_nt: TGTGCCAGCAGCGGGGCAAGACAAGAGACCCAGTACTTC; cdr3_aa: CASSGARQETQYF
j_call: TRBJ2-1; v_call: TRBV24-1; cdr3_length: 14; clone_size: few; d_call: TRBD2; cdr3_nt: TGTGCCACCAGTGATCAACTAGCGTCTAATGAGCAGTTCTTC; cdr3_aa: CATSDQLASNEQFF
j_call: TRBJ2-1; v_call: TRBV6-1; cdr3_length: 18; clone_size: -; d_call: -; cdr3_nt: TGTGCCAGCAGCGCTAGAAAAGGGGGGGCTTGCTCCTACAATGAGCAGTTCTTC; cdr3_aa: CASSARKGGACSYNEQFF
j_call: TRBJ2-1; v_call: TRBV14; cdr3_length: 15; clone_size: -; d_call: TRBD1; cdr3_nt: TGTGCCAGCAGCCAACGGACAGGGGGGTACAATGAGCAGTTCTTC; cdr3_aa: CASSQRTGGYNEQFF
j_call: TRBJ1-2; v_call: TRBV3-1; cdr3_length: 13; clone_size: many; d_call: -; cdr3_nt: TGTGCCAGCAGCCCCCAGGGGCCTTATGGCTACACCTTC; cdr3_aa: CASSPQGPYGYTF
j_call: TRBJ2-7; v_call: TRBV20-1; cdr3_length: 15; clone_size: few; d_call: TRBD2; cdr3_nt: TGCAGTGCCGTTTTAGCGGGAGGGCTGATTGGAGAGCAGTACTTC; cdr3_aa: CSAVLAGGLIGEQYF
j_call: TRBJ1-2; v_call: TRBV28; cdr3_length: 13; clone_size: -; d_call: -; cdr3_nt: TGTGCCACCTTATCGGACATAGGCTATGGCTACACCTTC; cdr3_aa: CATLSDIGYGYTF
j_call: TRBJ1-1; v_call: TRBV30; cdr3_length: 12; clone_size: many; d_call: -; cdr3_nt: TGTGCCTGGAGTCGCGAGGGATCGTCCGCTTTCTTT; cdr3_aa: CAWSREGSSAFF